This T cell receptor beta chain was found in a study of T cells after somatic rescue of genetic block. Germline V gives CDR1 SEHNR, CDR2 FQNEAQ (reference sequence). Trimming removed 4 bases from V and 5 bases from J; junction bases left unmatched: 10. This CDR3 comprises 16 residues. The table came from immunoSEQ multiplex PCR; TCRdb's copy has only in-frame clones and leaves some out. The sample has approximately 78,000 clones, approximately 90% seen once. This clonotype originated in a man aged 25 to 45. The sequencing input was peripheral blood mononuclear cells (PBMCs). The rearrangement joins TRBV7-9 to TRBJ2-3; TRBD2 matches 9 bases. The CDR3 nucleotides are TGTGCCAGCAGCTCGACTTGGACTAGCGAGAGAGATACGCAGTATTTT. The encoded protein is CASSSTWTSERDTQYF.